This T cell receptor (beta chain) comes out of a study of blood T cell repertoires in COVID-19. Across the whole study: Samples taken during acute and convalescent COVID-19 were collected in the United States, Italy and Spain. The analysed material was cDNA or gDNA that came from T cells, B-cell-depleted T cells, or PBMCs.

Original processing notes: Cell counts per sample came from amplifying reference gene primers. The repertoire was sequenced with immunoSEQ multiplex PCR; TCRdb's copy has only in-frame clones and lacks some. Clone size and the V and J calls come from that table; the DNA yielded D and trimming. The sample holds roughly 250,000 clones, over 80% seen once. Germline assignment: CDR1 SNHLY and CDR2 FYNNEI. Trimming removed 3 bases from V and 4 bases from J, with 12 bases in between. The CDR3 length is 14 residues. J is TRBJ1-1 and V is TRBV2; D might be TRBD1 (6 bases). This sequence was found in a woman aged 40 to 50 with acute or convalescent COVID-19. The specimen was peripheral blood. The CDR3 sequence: CASSEGGRVTEAFF. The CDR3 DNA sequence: TGTGCCAGCAGTGAGGGGGGGCGGGTCACTGAAGCTTTCTTT.